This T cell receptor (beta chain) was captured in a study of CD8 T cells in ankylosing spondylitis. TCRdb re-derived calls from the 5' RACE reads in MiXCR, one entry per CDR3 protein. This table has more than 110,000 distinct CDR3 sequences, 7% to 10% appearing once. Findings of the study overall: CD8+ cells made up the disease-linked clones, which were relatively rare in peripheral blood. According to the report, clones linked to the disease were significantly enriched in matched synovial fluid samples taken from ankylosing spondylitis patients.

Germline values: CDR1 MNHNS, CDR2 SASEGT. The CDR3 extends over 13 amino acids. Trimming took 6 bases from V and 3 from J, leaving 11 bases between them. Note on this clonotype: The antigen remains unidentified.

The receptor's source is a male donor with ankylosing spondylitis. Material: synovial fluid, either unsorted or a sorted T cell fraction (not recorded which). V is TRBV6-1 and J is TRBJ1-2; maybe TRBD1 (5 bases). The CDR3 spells CASRETVYYGYTF. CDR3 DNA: TGTGCCAGCAGGGAGACAGTTTACTATGGCTACACCTTC.